Listed here are 10 T cell receptor beta chains from one sample, sequenced in a study of blood T cell repertoires in COVID-19 (dated by TCRdb to about 2020). Libraries came from the immunoSEQ multiplex PCR assay. Sourced from immuneACCESS, this table was stored by TCRdb with only in-frame sequences that have V and J called. A share of the clones is absent; for the studies checked, an unresolved V gene accounts for under half, and the remainder has no known explanation. The sample records roughly 290,000 clones, 80% to 90% of which are singletons. In total, the top ten clones hold about 0.8% of the sample. Sequenced material: peripheral blood. The receptors were sampled from a man younger than 40 with acute or convalescent COVID-19.

The genes are TRBV29-1 and TRBJ2-7; tentatively, D is TRBD1 (6 bases). Germline CDR1 reads SQVTM; CDR2 reads ANQGSEA. Trimming shortened V by 1 base and J by 2 bases, and 18 bases separated the two germline ends. This CDR3 region has 16 residues. For the CDR3, the DNA is TGCAGCGTTGAAGTATTGGACAGTTTAAACCCCTACGAGCAGTACTTC. Protein product: CSVEVLDSLNPYEQYF.

The chain carries TRBV7-3 and TRBJ2-1, with D perhaps matching TRBD1 (6 bases). V lost 4 bases, J lost 2 bases, and 15 bases lay in between. This CDR3 spans 16 amino acids. Germline lookup yields CDR1 SGHTA and CDR2 FQGTGA. The CDR3 sequence: CASSSPGARPYNEQFF. CDR3 sequence (DNA): TGTGCCAGCAGCTCCCCAGGGGCGAGACCCTACAATGAGCAGTTCTTC.

The chain has TRBV15 and TRBJ2-3, with 7 bases lining up with TRBD2. CDR3 size: 17 residues. Trimming took 0 bases from V and 0 from J; bases not matched to a gene: 6. The germline CDR1 and CDR2 sequences are LNHNV and YYDKDF (reference sequence). CDR3: CATSRDLGLLSTDTQYF. Written as DNA, the CDR3 is TGTGCCACCAGCAGAGACCTGGGACTACTCAGCACAGATACGCAGTATTTT.

The chain joins TRBV5-1 to TRBJ1-2, with TRBD1 as a possible D gene (6 bases). In germline, CDR1 is SGHRS, CDR2 YFSETQ. CDR3 length: 13 residues. The V end lost 4 bases, the J end lost 8 bases, and 15 bases lay between the germline ends. DNA of the CDR3: TGCGCCAGCAGCCAGAGGGGGTTTGAAGGCTACACCTTC. Protein: CASSQRGFEGYTF.

CDR3 DNA sequence: TGTGCCAGCTCACCAGTTCCGGGACTAGCGGGTATCGAGCAGTACTTC. Its translation: CASSPVPGLAGIEQYF. This rearrangement joins TRBV18 to TRBJ2-7; 12 positions match TRBD2. The CDR3 loop spans 16 amino acids. Germline V gene lookup returns CDR1 KGHSH and CDR2 LQKENI. V was clipped by 2 bases and J by 6 bases; unmatched bases: 8.

V is TRBV7-2 and J is TRBJ2-5; possibly TRBD1 for D (6 bases). This CDR3 is built from 12 residues. Germline values: CDR1 SGHTA, CDR2 FQGNSA. Trimming took off 6 bases at V and 4 bases at J, with 9 bases between the two ends. The CDR3 DNA is TGTGCCAGCAGAAAAGGGGGAGAGACCCAGTACTTC. This gives the protein CASRKGGETQYF.

J is TRBJ1-3 and V is TRBV7-9, with no clear D. The CDR3 runs 13 residues. The V gene lost 10 bases and the J gene lost 0 bases, with 10 bases spanning the gap. Germline V gene sequence: CDR1 SEHNR, CDR2 FQNEAQ (reference sequence). The CDR3 loop reads CATTELSGNTIYF. CDR3 nucleotides: TGTGCCACCACAGAACTCTCTGGAAACACCATATATTTT.

This sequence joins TRBV9 and TRBJ2-7; TRBD1 aligns across 7 bases. The germline gives CDR1 SGDLS, CDR2 YYNGEE. CDR3 size: 16 residues. Unmatched junction bases numbered 7, after V lost 0 bases and J lost 1 base. The chain's CDR3 is CASSVVRDRGSYEQYF. The CDR3 bases are TGTGCCAGCAGCGTAGTACGGGACAGAGGATCCTACGAGCAGTACTTC.

CDR3 in amino acids: CASSPGTSAVDIHEQYF. In nucleotides, the CDR3 is TGTGCCAGCAGTCCCGGGACTAGCGCGGTCGATATCCACGAGCAGTACTTC. The chain uses TRBV6-6 and TRBJ2-7; 10 nucleotides line up with TRBD2. Germline assignment: CDR1 MNHNY and CDR2 SVGAGI (reference sequence). V lost 5 bases and J lost 5; bases outside the gene matches: 15. This CDR3 has 17 residues.

The chain employs TRBV10-3 and TRBJ1-1; D unclear. Germline CDR1 and CDR2: ENHRY and SYGVKD. Trimming took 2 bases from V and 11 from J, leaving 15 bases between them. The CDR3 totals 13 residues. The CDR3 spells CAISEQEVGMAFF. In DNA, the CDR3 is TGTGCCATCAGTGAGCAGGAGGTGGGGATGGCTTTCTTT.